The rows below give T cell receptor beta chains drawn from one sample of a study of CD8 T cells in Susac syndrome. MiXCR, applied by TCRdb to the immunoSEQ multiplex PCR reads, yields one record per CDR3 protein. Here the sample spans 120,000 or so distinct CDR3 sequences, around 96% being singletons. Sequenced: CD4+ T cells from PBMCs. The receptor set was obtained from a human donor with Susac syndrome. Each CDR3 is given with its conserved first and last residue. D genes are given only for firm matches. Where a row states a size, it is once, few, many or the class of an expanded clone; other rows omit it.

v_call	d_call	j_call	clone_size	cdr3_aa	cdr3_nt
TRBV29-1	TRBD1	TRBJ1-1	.	CSVEEGRGTAFF	TGCAGCGTGGAAGAGGGCAGGGGGACGGCTTTCTTT
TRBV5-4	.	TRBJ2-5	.	CASSRVGQRETQYF	TGTGCCAGCAGCCGAGTCGGGCAACGAGAGACCCAGTACTTC
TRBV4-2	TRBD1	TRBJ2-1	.	CASSQGGTGVNEQFF	TGTGCCAGCAGCCAAGGGGGGACAGGGGTGAATGAGCAGTTCTTC
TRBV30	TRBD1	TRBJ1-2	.	CAWSGGQGVFGYTF	TGTGCCTGGAGTGGGGGACAGGGGGTATTTGGCTACACCTTC
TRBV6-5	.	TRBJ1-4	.	CASGYEKLFF	TGTGCCAGCGGGTATGAAAAACTGTTTTTT
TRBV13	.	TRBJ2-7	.	CASSGNSSYEQYF	TGTGCCAGCAGTGGGAATAGCTCCTACGAGCAGTACTTC
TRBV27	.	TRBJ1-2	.	CASSSSTRGNYGYTF	TGTGCCAGCAGTTCCTCCACCCGGGGGAACTATGGCTACACCTTC
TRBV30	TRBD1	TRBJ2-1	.	CAWKGQGERNEQFF	TGTGCCTGGAAGGGACAGGGGGAGAGAAATGAGCAGTTCTTC
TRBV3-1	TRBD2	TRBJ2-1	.	CASSQEKGLAGQNEQFF	TGTGCCAGCAGCCAAGAAAAGGGACTAGCGGGCCAGAATGAGCAGTTCTTC
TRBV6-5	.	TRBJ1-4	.	CASSNQGRRNEKLFF	TGTGCCAGCAGTAACCAGGGACGCCGGAATGAAAAACTGTTTTTT
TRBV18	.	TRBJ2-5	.	CASSPGLGSQETQYF	TGTGCCAGCTCACCAGGCCTGGGCAGCCAAGAGACCCAGTACTTC
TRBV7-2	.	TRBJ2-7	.	CASSSQTTYEQYF	TGTGCCAGCAGCTCTCAGACCACCTACGAGCAGTACTTC
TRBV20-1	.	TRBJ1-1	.	CSAKRQAVTEAFF	TGCAGTGCCAAACGACAGGCGGTGACTGAAGCTTTCTTT
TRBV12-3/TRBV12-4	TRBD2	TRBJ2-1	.	CASKEDWGLAGGSGNEQFF	TGTGCCAGCAAGGAGGACTGGGGACTAGCGGGAGGTAGTGGTAATGAGCAGTTCTTC
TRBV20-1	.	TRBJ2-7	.	CSAVPAVVLAEQYF	TGCAGTGCTGTACCGGCGGTGGTTCTGGCCGAGCAGTACTTC
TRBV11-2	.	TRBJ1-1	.	CASSPSGGMNTEAFF	TGTGCCAGCAGCCCGAGTGGGGGAATGAACACTGAAGCTTTCTTT
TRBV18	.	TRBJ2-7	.	CASSPTTYEQYF	TGTGCCAGCTCACCGACTACGTACGAGCAGTACTTC
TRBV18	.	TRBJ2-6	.	CASSPQGSGANVLTF	TGTGCCAGCTCACCTCAGGGCTCTGGGGCCAACGTCCTGACTTTC
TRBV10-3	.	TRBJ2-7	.	CAITYGPGYEQYF	TGTGCCATCACGTACGGACCTGGCTACGAGCAGTACTTC
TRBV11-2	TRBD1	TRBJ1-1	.	CASSLTGTGEAFF	TGTGCCAGCAGCTTAACGGGGACAGGGGAGGCTTTCTTT
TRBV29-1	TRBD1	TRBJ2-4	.	CSAATGVQGKNIQYF	TGCAGCGCCGCGACAGGGGTTCAGGGCAAAAACATTCAGTACTTC
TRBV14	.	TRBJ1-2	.	CASSQDLRYGYTF	TGTGCCAGCAGCCAAGATCTCAGATATGGCTACACCTTC
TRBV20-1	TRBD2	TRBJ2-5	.	CSARPGAGGGYQETQYF	TGCAGTGCTAGACCCGGCGCGGGCGGGGGGTACCAAGAGACCCAGTACTTC
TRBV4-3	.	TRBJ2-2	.	CASSQDSLAVLFF	TGCGCCAGCAGCCAAGATTCCCTCGCCGTACTGTTTTTT
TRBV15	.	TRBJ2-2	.	CATSRGRNTGELFF	TGTGCCACCAGCAGAGGACGGAACACCGGGGAGCTGTTTTTT
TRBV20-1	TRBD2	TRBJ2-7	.	CSAVAGGGPNEQYF	TGCAGTGCTGTGGCTGGGGGAGGGCCTAACGAGCAGTACTTC
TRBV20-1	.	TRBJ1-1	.	CSARSQLMNTEAFF	TGCAGTGCTAGGTCTCAGCTAATGAACACTGAAGCTTTCTTT
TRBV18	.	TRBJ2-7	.	CASSPGQNYEQYF	TGTGCCAGCTCACCGGGGCAGAACTACGAGCAGTACTTC
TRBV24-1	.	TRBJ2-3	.	CATSDGAIGADTQYF	TGTGCCACCAGTGATGGAGCCATCGGGGCAGATACGCAGTATTTT
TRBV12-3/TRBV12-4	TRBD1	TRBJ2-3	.	CASAGTVRTDTQYF	TGTGCCAGCGCTGGGACAGTGCGCACAGATACGCAGTATTTT
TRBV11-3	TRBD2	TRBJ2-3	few	CASSPGLAGGTDTQYF	TGTGCCAGCAGCCCTGGACTAGCGGGAGGCACAGATACGCAGTATTTT